The next 4 T cell receptor beta chains were all read from a single sample in a study of Graves' ophthalmopathy and Graves' hyperthyroidism. RNA transcripts yielded amplified TCR beta CDR3 regions. RT-PCR in the first round used HTBI primers; a second-round multiplex PCR followed. From the multiplex PCR reads, TCRdb called clonotypes with MiXCR, one entry per CDR3 protein. The data show a few hundred thousand distinct CDR3 sequences, with about 16% seen just once and roughly 1.5% held by the top ten. Specimen: peripheral blood. These receptors all come from a woman aged 18-35 years with Graves' ophthalmopathy.

This clonotype was counted a few times. This could be a read error, since a much larger clone is one nucleotide away. V gene TRBV28 combines with J gene TRBJ1-1; possibly TRBD1 for D (5 bases). CDR3 length: 14 residues. CDR1 is MDHEN and CDR2 is SYDVKM in the germline V gene. CDR3: CSSSFGREGSGAFF. The CDR3 DNA reads TGTTCCAGCAGTTTTGGCAGGGAAGGGTCAGGGGCTTTCTTT. The variable domain in full, with the rest retrieved from reference TRBV28 and TRBJ1-1, is DVKVTQSSRYLVKRTGEKVFLECVQDMDHENMFWYRQDPGLGLRLIYFSYDVKMKEKGDIPEGYSVSREKKERFSLILESASTNQTSMYLCSSSFGREGSGAFFGQGTRLTVV.

This clonotype was observed at least ten times. The chain employs TRBV28 and TRBJ2-7, with 10 bases lining up with TRBD1. Germline CDR1 and CDR2: MDHEN and SYDVKM. This CDR3 is built from 17 residues. After removal of 2 bases from V and 5 bases from J, the junction contained 12 bases not matched to a gene. This CDR3 is CASSLGKTGTGVHEQYF. The CDR3 DNA reads as TGTGCCAGCAGTTTAGGGAAAACCGGGACAGGGGTCCACGAGCAGTACTTC.

This clonotype came up many times. The V and J genes are TRBV6-5 and TRBJ2-5; D call uncertain. Germline CDR1 MNHEY, CDR2 SVGAGI. V lost 0 bases to trimming and J lost 5 bases, with 7 bases between them. The CDR3 is 13 residues long. Here the CDR3 reads CASSYSVEETQYF. The CDR3 nucleotides read TGTGCCAGCAGTTACTCGGTCGAGGAGACCCAGTACTTC.

The CDR3 DNA is TGTGCCAGCAATCCAGGGGAGCAAGCTTTCTTT. It specifies CASNPGEQAFF. V gene TRBV12-3 or TRBV12-4 combines with J gene TRBJ1-1; possible D gene TRBD1, 6 bases. V was pared by 7 bases and J by 9 bases, with 12 bases between. The CDR3 has 11 amino acids.